Listed below are T cell receptor beta chains from one sample, sequenced in a study of T-cell reconstitution after alpha-beta-depleted transplantation in children. Each CDR3 protein gets one entry after TCRdb re-called the PCR reads with MiXCR. The table has about 1,000,000 distinct CDR3 sequences, roughly 31% seen once. This specimen consisted of PBMCs, mostly from graft donor cells, obtained 360 days after TCRalphabeta/CD19-depleted stem cell transplant. All receptors come from a boy under two years old who had a stem cell transplant for SCID, so the T cells may come from the graft donor. The CDR3 runs from the conserved cysteine through the conserved F or W. D genes are given only for firm matches. Part of the rows lack a size; the others show once, few, many or a class for expanded clones.

. TRBJ2-7 few TRBV5-1 CASSLAEEVEQYF TGCGCCAGCAGCTTGGCCGAGGAGGTAGAGCAGTACTTC
. TRBJ2-7 . TRBV28 CASSLGWLPPTKEQYF TGTGCCAGCAGTTTAGGGTGGCTGCCCCCTACGAAGGAGCAGTACTTC
. TRBJ2-2 . TRBV9 CASSVVSQGYAGELFF TGTGCCAGCAGCGTAGTGTCCCAGGGGTATGCCGGGGAGCTGTTTTTT
TRBD1 TRBJ2-7 . TRBV12-3/TRBV12-4 CASTMRDRGYSYEQYF TGTGCCAGCACCATGCGGGACAGGGGGTACTCCTACGAGCAGTACTTC
. TRBJ2-3 . TRBV9 CASSVGTRGITDTQYF TGTGCCAGCAGCGTAGGAACGCGGGGAATCACAGATACGCAGTATTTT
TRBD1 TRBJ1-1 . TRBV28 CTSTDYRGYTEAFF TGTACCAGCACCGATTACAGGGGGTACACTGAAGCTTTCTTT
. TRBJ1-5 . TRBV12-3/TRBV12-4 CASSPLAGVIYQPQHF TGTGCCAGCAGTCCCCTGGCGGGGGTAATTTATCAGCCCCAGCATTTT
. TRBJ2-7 many TRBV27 CASSPQGLYEQYF TGTGCCAGCAGTCCCCAAGGACTCTACGAGCAGTACTTC
TRBD1 TRBJ1-4 . TRBV7-8 CASRDNRGEKLFF TGTGCCAGCAGGGATAACAGGGGAGAAAAACTGTTTTTT
TRBD1 TRBJ2-1 . TRBV5-1 CASSSHLGQGPNSSYNEQFF TGCGCCAGCAGCTCCCACCTGGGACAGGGGCCCAACTCCTCCTACAATGAGCAGTTCTTC
TRBD2 TRBJ2-1 . TRBV20-1 CSAPPSGGFSRNEQFF TGCAGTGCCCCTCCTAGCGGGGGGTTCTCACGGAATGAGCAGTTCTTC
. TRBJ1-1 . TRBV7-2 CASSLGNRLNTEAFF TGTGCCAGCAGCTTAGGTAACAGACTGAACACTGAAGCTTTCTTT
TRBD1 TRBJ2-3 few TRBV7-2 CASSLGAGGDTQYF TGTGCCAGCAGCTTAGGGGCAGGGGGAGATACGCAGTATTTT
TRBD2 TRBJ2-3 many TRBV7-3 CASSWSGTSGTDTQYF TGTGCCAGCAGCTGGTCCGGGACTAGCGGAACAGATACGCAGTATTTT
TRBD1 TRBJ1-2 few TRBV7-9 CASSSNVDRAGNYGYTF TGTGCCAGCAGCTCCAACGTTGACAGGGCAGGGAACTATGGCTACACCTTC
. TRBJ1-3 . TRBV6-1 CASGGRASGNTIYF TGTGCCAGCGGGGGCAGGGCCTCTGGAAACACCATATATTTT
. TRBJ2-3 . TRBV7-8 CASSLERGIGDTQYF TGTGCCAGCAGCTTAGAGAGGGGGATTGGTGATACGCAGTATTTT
. TRBJ2-5 . TRBV15 CATSRDPGAGETQYF TGTGCCACCAGCAGAGATCCGGGGGCGGGAGAGACCCAGTACTTC
. TRBJ2-5 many TRBV29-1 CSVVPTGETQYF TGCAGCGTTGTCCCGACGGGAGAGACCCAGTACTTC
. TRBJ2-3 . TRBV7-9 CASSLREGATDTQYF TGTGCCAGCAGCCTCAGGGAGGGGGCCACAGATACGCAGTATTTT
TRBD1 TRBJ2-7 . TRBV2 CASSWTGSVYEQYF TGTGCCAGCAGTTGGACAGGGTCTGTGTACGAGCAGTACTTC
TRBD1 TRBJ1-6 few TRBV5-6 CASSFGQGAASYNSPLHF TGTGCCAGCAGCTTTGGACAGGGGGCTGCGTCCTATAATTCACCCCTCCACTTT
TRBD1 TRBJ2-7 . TRBV2 CASSDRTGPYEQYF TGTGCCAGCAGTGACCGGACAGGGCCCTACGAGCAGTACTTC
. TRBJ2-5 . TRBV5-1 CASSLDGVQETQYF TGCGCCAGCAGCTTGGATGGCGTCCAAGAGACCCAGTACTTC
. TRBJ2-3 . TRBV7-9 CASSESGRTGDTQYF TGTGCCAGCAGCGAGAGCGGGCGGACGGGGGATACGCAGTATTTT
. TRBJ2-1 many TRBV5-1 CASSLGGPYNEQFF TGTGCCAGCAGTTTAGGGGGGCCCTACAATGAGCAGTTCTTC
. TRBJ2-7 many TRBV18 CASSPAAAAYEQYF TGTGCCAGCTCACCGGCGGCAGCCGCCTACGAGCAGTACTTC
. TRBJ2-2 . TRBV7-6 CASSLGLIGELFF TGTGCCAGCAGCTTGGGGTTGATCGGGGAGCTGTTTTTT
TRBD1 TRBJ2-6 . TRBV18 CASWLGQGALGANVLTF TGTGCCAGCTGGTTGGGACAGGGGGCGCTCGGGGCCAACGTCCTGACTTTC
. TRBJ2-1 . TRBV28 CASSPPPGGGSYNEQFF TGTGCCAGCAGCCCACCCCCAGGTGGAGGTTCCTACAATGAGCAGTTCTTC
. TRBJ1-1 . TRBV10-3 CATNSWVGNTEAFF TGTGCCACCAACTCCTGGGTGGGGAACACTGAAGCTTTCTTT
TRBD2 TRBJ2-3 many TRBV20-1 CSATLSGGITDTQYF TGCAGTGCTACCCTTAGCGGGGGGATCACAGATACGCAGTATTTT
. TRBJ1-1 few TRBV3-1 CASSRDFSLNTEAFF TGTGCCAGCAGCCGGGACTTTAGCCTCAACACTGAAGCTTTCTTT
. TRBJ1-1 few TRBV6-5 CASSSIDMNTEAFF TGTGCCAGCAGTTCAATCGATATGAACACTGAAGCTTTCTTT
. TRBJ2-2 few TRBV29-1 CSVEHPNTGELFF TGCAGCGTTGAGCATCCGAACACCGGGGAGCTGTTTTTT
TRBD1 TRBJ2-7 . TRBV12-3/TRBV12-4 CASRHLPDRAYEQYF TGTGCCAGCAGGCACCTCCCGGACAGGGCCTACGAGCAGTACTTC
TRBD1 TRBJ2-5 . TRBV29-1 CSVPTGPETQYF TGCAGCGTACCGACAGGGCCAGAGACCCAGTACTTC
TRBD2 TRBJ2-2 . TRBV27 CASRSGLANTGELFF TGTGCCAGTCGATCGGGACTAGCGAACACCGGGGAGCTGTTTTTT
. TRBJ1-4 . TRBV6-1 CASKLGGSATNEKLFF TGTGCCAGCAAATTAGGGGGTAGTGCAACTAATGAAAAACTGTTTTTT
TRBD2 TRBJ2-1 few TRBV7-9 CASSFFGGANEQFF TGTGCCAGCAGCTTCTTCGGGGGGGCCAATGAGCAGTTCTTC
TRBD1 TRBJ2-5 . TRBV5-1 CASSVDRGYSETQYF TGCGCCAGCAGCGTAGACAGGGGGTATTCAGAGACCCAGTACTTC
TRBD1 TRBJ1-3 . TRBV12-3/TRBV12-4 CASSRQGTSSGNTIYF TGTGCCAGCAGTCGACAGGGAACCTCCTCTGGAAACACCATATATTTT
. TRBJ2-7 few TRBV11-2 CASSQSQGSKYEQYF TGTGCCAGCAGCCAGTCACAGGGCTCAAAATACGAGCAGTACTTC
. TRBJ2-2 few TRBV4-3 CASSPRTPTLNTGELFF TGCGCCAGCAGCCCCCGGACACCAACCTTGAACACCGGGGAGCTGTTTTTT
. TRBJ2-3 few TRBV20-1 CSARGWSALPTDTQYF TGCAGTGCTCGGGGGTGGTCGGCACTTCCCACAGATACGCAGTATTTT
TRBD2 TRBJ2-1 . TRBV6-2/TRBV6-3 CASSRTSGSGEQFF TGTGCCAGCAGTAGGACTAGTGGGTCGGGTGAGCAGTTCTTC
. TRBJ1-4 . TRBV6-1 CASKRQTNEKLFF TGTGCCAGCAAAAGACAGACGAATGAAAAACTGTTTTTT
TRBD1 TRBJ2-4 . TRBV12-3/TRBV12-4 CASSPTLGQGELLAKNIQYF TGTGCCAGCAGTCCCACCCTAGGACAGGGGGAGTTACTAGCCAAAAACATTCAGTACTTC
TRBD1 TRBJ1-6 many TRBV6-1 CASSEGTGNSPLHF TGTGCCAGCAGTGAGGGGACAGGGAATTCACCCCTCCACTTT
. TRBJ1-1 . TRBV30 CAWSQGYLGNTEAFF TGTGCCTGGAGCCAAGGGTACTTAGGGAACACTGAAGCTTTCTTT
. TRBJ2-1 . TRBV15 CATRGAGYNEQFF TGTGCCACCAGAGGGGCGGGGTACAATGAGCAGTTCTTC